This is a list of T cell receptor beta chains from one sample in a study of T cell responses to AZD1222 COVID-19 vaccine. Clones were sequenced by immunoSEQ multiplex PCR, and TCRdb holds only the in-frame ones, with some missing. Among 130,000 to 150,000 clones listed, roughly 87% were seen once. The input for sequencing was peripheral blood, taken on day 0 of AZD1222 vaccination. These TCRs come from an adult in good health. Each CDR3 is given with its conserved first and last residue. Each record gives: J gene, V gene, clone size, D gene, CDR3 DNA, CDR3 protein. A D gene is named only where the DNA matches it firmly. Rows may omit the clone size; those that give it use once, few, many or a size class.

>TRBJ2-2|TRBV5-1|.|TRBD2
TGCGCCAGCAGCCACTCTGGGGAGGGGAGCGGGGAGCTGTTTTTT
CASSHSGEGSGELFF
>TRBJ2-3|TRBV9|.|TRBD2
TGTGCCAGCAGCGTACCTACTAGCGGGATTGATACGCAGTATTTT
CASSVPTSGIDTQYF
>TRBJ1-5|TRBV7-9|.|TRBD1
TGTGCCAGCAGCTCAGACAGGGGAAATCAGCCCCAGCATTTT
CASSSDRGNQPQHF
>TRBJ1-6|TRBV28|many|TRBD1
TGTGCCAGCAGTTTGCTCCCGGGACAGCATAATTCACCCCTCCACTTT
CASSLLPGQHNSPLHF
>TRBJ2-3|TRBV19|.|TRBD2
TGTGCCAGTAGTAGCACGACTAGCGGGAGACTCACAGATACGCAGTATTTT
CASSSTTSGRLTDTQYF
>TRBJ2-5|TRBV12-3/TRBV12-4|.|TRBD1
TGTGCCAGCAGCTTCGGACAGGTAGAGACCCAGTACTTC
CASSFGQVETQYF
>TRBJ1-4|TRBV5-1|.|TRBD1
TGCGCCAGCGGTCGGGACAGGAGTAGTGAAAAACTGTTTTTT
CASGRDRSSEKLFF
>TRBJ2-7|TRBV28|.|.
TGTGCCAGCAGTTTACCACAACCGCGGACAGCAAACTACGAGCAGTACTTC
CASSLPQPRTANYEQYF
>TRBJ2-5|TRBV5-1|.|TRBD2
TGCGCCAGCAGCTTGATGCGGGGGAAGACCCAGTACTTC
CASSLMRGKTQYF
>TRBJ1-2|TRBV7-2|.|.
TGTGCCAGCAGCTTGTCTGCCTCAGACTATGGCTACACCTTC
CASSLSASDYGYTF